This TCR beta chain was captured by sequencing in a study of shared clonotypes between healthy human individuals. Data came from immunoSEQ multiplex PCR; TCRdb stores just in-frame clones and leaves some out. Here the sample spans around 1.6 million clones, about 98% being singletons. As for this clone: What it recognizes is unknown.

Study-level points and caveats: The study generally estimated greater richness for naive than memory subsets. Relative to their counterparts shared across all four donors, non-shared clonotypes exhibited diminished generation probabilities.

CDR1 LGHNA and CDR2 YSLEER come from the germline V gene. V lost 0 bases and J 8 bases, leaving 19 bases between the germline ends. This CDR3 has 16 residues. Specimen: naive CD4+ T cells sorted from blood. The subset was: CD45RA+ positively selected. The TCR comes from a man aged 25 to 40 in good health. The chain employs TRBV4-3 and TRBJ1-1; a weak D match, TRBD1 (5 bases). CDR3 nucleotides: TGCGCCAGCAGCCAAGATCCTCCAGGGAGGATAGGCGAAGCTTTCTTT. Translating gives CASSQDPPGRIGEAFF.